This TCR beta chain was documented in a study of identical twins. Overall study findings and caveats: Abundant beta clonotypes from cord blood had fewer insertions, unlike memory repertoires, which showed none. Conclusions relied on cross-sectional statistical analysis, not following the same donors.

In TCRdb, the 5' RACE reads were re-called with MiXCR into one record per CDR3 protein. Among about 240,000 distinct CDR3 sequences, 8% to 11% were seen once, and the ten largest hold 9% to 10%. V was trimmed by 0 bases and J by 9 bases, leaving 4 bases between them. Germline CDR1 SGHDT, CDR2 YYEEEE. This CDR3 is 12 amino acids long. Remarks on this clonotype: The antigen is unknown.

Sequenced sample: memory T cells sorted from blood. The chain couples TRBV5-6 to TRBJ1-6; D remains ambiguous. This TCR derives from a man in his fifties or sixties in good health. The CDR3 DNA sequence: TGTGCCAGCAGCTTGGTGGGTTCACCCCTCCACTTT. This gives the protein CASSLVGSPLHF.